This paragraph reports one T cell receptor beta chain. Repertoires were generated with immunoSEQ multiplex PCR, while TCRdb's copy carries only in-frame clones and drops some. The sample includes 150,000 to 200,000 clones, about 90% of them seen just once. These data belong to a study of blood T cell repertoires in COVID-19. Study-wide background: T cells, B-cell-depleted T cells, or PBMCs supplied cDNA or gDNA.

All enrollees were about 18 to 90 years old and from 24 US areas. Cohorts were based on clinical histories the participants reported. Before being deemed recovered, Cohort 3 donors had two negative PCRs, clearance, or symptom resolution. CDR1 and CDR2 from the germline V gene are LNHDA and SQIVND (reference sequence). Trimming took off 3 bases at V and 2 bases at J, with 11 bases between the two ends. The CDR3 loop spans 15 amino acids. The clonotype comes from a young woman who had recovered from COVID-19. The sample comprised PBMCs or T cells enriched from blood (not recorded which). The chain recombines TRBV19 with TRBJ1-5, with D hard to call. The CDR3: CASSILRHGNQPQHF. As DNA, the CDR3 is TGTGCCAGTAGTATTCTTCGACATGGCAATCAGCCCCAGCATTTT.